This TCR beta chain was identified in a study of blood T cell repertoires in COVID-19. V was trimmed by 3 bases and J by 7 bases, leaving 10 bases between them. Germline-derived CDR1 and CDR2 are LNHDA and SQIVND (reference sequence). The CDR3 is 14 residues long. This clone occurred once. Libraries were prepared by immunoSEQ multiplex PCR; TCRdb keeps only in-frame clonotypes and omits some of them. This sample has about 400,000 clones, with nearly 90% found just once. The rearrangement uses TRBV19 and TRBJ1-6; weak D call: TRBD1 (5 bases). This clonotype was sampled from a woman in her thirties or forties with acute COVID-19. Material for sequencing was PBMCs or T cells enriched from blood (not recorded which). The CDR3 sequence: CASSMQGGNSPLHF. CDR3 coding DNA: TGTGCCAGTAGTATGCAGGGTGGCAATTCACCCCTCCACTTT.